The rows below give T cell receptor beta chains drawn from one sample of a study of blood T cell repertoires in COVID-19. Sequencing used immunoSEQ multiplex PCR; TCRdb keeps in-frame clones, though not all of them. The sample includes more than 15,000 clones, more than 85% of them seen just once. Sample: peripheral blood. The receptor set was obtained from a human donor in a cohort sampled during active COVID-19. CDR3s include the opening cysteine and the closing phenylalanine or tryptophan. A D gene is named only where the DNA matches it firmly. Not all rows give a size; the values are once, few, many and, for expanded clones, a class.

v_gene	d_gene	j_gene	len	abundance	CDR3aa	CDR3nt
TRBV28	TRBD2	TRBJ2-7	12	once	CASSVNPGGQYF	TGTGCCAGCAGTGTCAATCCGGGAGGGCAGTACTTC
TRBV7-9	TRBD2	TRBJ2-3	16	.	CASSRTSGPSPDTQYF	TGTGCCAGCAGCAGGACTAGCGGGCCTTCACCAGATACGCAGTATTTT
TRBV6-6	.	TRBJ2-7	14	.	CASSLTGTLLEQYF	TGTGCCAGCAGTCTGACCGGGACTCTACTAGAGCAGTACTTC
TRBV5-4	TRBD2	TRBJ2-1	16	.	CASSLRGLAWIGEQFF	TGTGCCAGCAGCCTGAGGGGACTAGCGTGGATCGGCGAGCAGTTCTTC
TRBV19	.	TRBJ2-1	13	.	CATRRRLAGEQFF	TGTGCCACCCGACGCAGGCTAGCAGGTGAGCAGTTCTTC
TRBV19	TRBD2	TRBJ2-2	15	.	CASMVGTRSIGELFF	TGTGCCAGTATGGTGGGGACTAGAAGTATCGGGGAGCTGTTTTTT
TRBV7-9	.	TRBJ2-5	14	.	CASSSDRTQETQYF	TGTGCCAGCAGCTCGGACAGAACCCAAGAGACCCAGTACTTC
TRBV5-6	.	TRBJ2-7	11	.	CASSRDYEQYF	TGTGCCAGCAGCCGGGACTACGAGCAGTACTTC
TRBV5-4	TRBD2	TRBJ2-7	16	.	CASSPGTSGRVGEQYF	TGTGCCAGCAGCCCTGGGACTAGCGGGAGGGTAGGCGAGCAGTACTTC
TRBV27	.	TRBJ1-4	15	.	CASRPTLDRNEKLFF	TGTGCCAGCAGGCCCACTCTGGACAGAAATGAAAAACTGTTTTTT
TRBV15	.	TRBJ2-2	15	.	CATSGGRLNTGELFF	TGTGCCACCAGCGGCGGTAGACTGAACACCGGGGAGCTGTTTTTT
TRBV5-5	.	TRBJ1-2	13	.	CASSSSGGYGYTF	TGTGCCAGCAGCTCCTCGGGGGGGTATGGCTACACCTTC
TRBV12-3/TRBV12-4	.	TRBJ1-2	13	.	CASSLDRLYGYTF	TGTGCCAGCAGTTTAGACAGGCTCTATGGCTACACCTTC
TRBV7-6	.	TRBJ2-5	11	.	CASRLIGPQYF	TGTGCCAGCAGACTGATTGGGCCCCAGTACTTC
TRBV11-2	.	TRBJ2-6	16	.	CASSRLTSSGANVLTF	TGTGCCAGCAGCCGACTGACTAGCTCTGGGGCCAACGTCCTGACTTTC
TRBV6-5	.	TRBJ1-1	13	.	CASSPKMNTEAFF	TGTGCCAGCAGCCCAAAAATGAACACTGAAGCTTTCTTT
TRBV3-1/TRBV3-2	TRBD1	TRBJ1-3	15	.	CASSRDRAGRNTIYF	TGTGCCAGCAGCCGGGACAGGGCCGGGAGAAACACCATATATTTT
TRBV18	.	TRBJ1-4	14	.	CASSHGHQNEKLFF	TGTGCCAGCTCACACGGACACCAGAATGAAAAACTGTTTTTT
TRBV5-1	TRBD2	TRBJ2-7	15	.	CASSPHLAGVYEQYF	TGCGCCAGCAGCCCTCATCTAGCGGGAGTCTACGAGCAGTACTTC
TRBV15	TRBD2	TRBJ2-7	16	.	CATSGLTSGSAYEQYF	TGTGCCACCAGCGGCCTGACTAGCGGGAGTGCGTACGAGCAGTACTTC
TRBV5-1	TRBD1	TRBJ2-3	17	.	CASSTTGTGFSTDTQYF	TGCGCCAGCAGCACCACCGGGACAGGGTTCAGCACAGATACGCAGTATTTT
TRBV12-3/TRBV12-4	.	TRBJ1-5	12	once	CASSLGGQPQHF	TGTGCCAGCAGTTTGGGAGGACAGCCCCAGCATTTT
TRBV14	.	TRBJ1-2	13	.	CASSQDSGFGYTF	TGTGCCAGCAGCCAAGATTCGGGGTTTGGCTACACCTTC
TRBV5-1	TRBD1	TRBJ2-3	13	.	CASSAETGDVQYF	TGCGCCAGCAGCGCCGAGACAGGGGATGTTCAGTATTTT
TRBV18	.	TRBJ2-6	19	.	CASSSFTGSFLSGANVLTF	TGTGCCAGCTCAAGCTTCACCGGGTCTTTCCTCTCTGGGGCCAACGTCCTGACTTTC